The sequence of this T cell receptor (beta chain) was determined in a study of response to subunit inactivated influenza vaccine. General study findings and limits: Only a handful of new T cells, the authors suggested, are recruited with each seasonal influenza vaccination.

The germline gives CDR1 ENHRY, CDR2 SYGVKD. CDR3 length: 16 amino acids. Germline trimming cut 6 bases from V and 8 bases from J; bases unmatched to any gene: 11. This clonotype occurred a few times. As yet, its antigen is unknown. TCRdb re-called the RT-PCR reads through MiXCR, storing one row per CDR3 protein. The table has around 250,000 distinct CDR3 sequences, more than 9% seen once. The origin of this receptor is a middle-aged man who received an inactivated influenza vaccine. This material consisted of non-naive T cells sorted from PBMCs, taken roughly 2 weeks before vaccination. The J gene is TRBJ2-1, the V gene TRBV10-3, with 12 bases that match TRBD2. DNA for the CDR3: TGTGCCATCAGCGACTGGACTAGCGGGATTAAGCATGAGCAGTTCTTC. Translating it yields CAISDWTSGIKHEQFF.